This TCR beta chain stems from a study of Graves' ophthalmopathy and Graves' hyperthyroidism (dated by TCRdb to 2016 to 2019). Background for the entire study: Hyperthyroidism was considered stable if no progression to ophthalmopathy occurred within 18 months of follow-up. TCR beta repertoire signatures were used to distinguish Graves' ophthalmopathy from Graves' hyperthyroidism and to predict progression to ophthalmopathy. In total, approximately 140 blood samples were TCR-sequenced: some 40 ophthalmopathy, approximately 75 hyperthyroidism and some 17 hyperthyroidism-to-ophthalmopathy patients. A discovery set of about 99 patients (43 ophthalmopathy, just over 55 stable hyperthyroidism) was enrolled to explore V-J signatures distinguishing ophthalmopathy from hyperthyroidism. An independent validation cohort was composed of around 19 hyperthyroidism patients and around 16 patients who later progressed from hyperthyroidism to ophthalmopathy. In roughly six hyperthyroidism patients, the T-cell repertoires found in thyroid tissue were compared with those found in blood. After sampling, hyperthyroidism patients received methimazole starting at 30 mg daily, and ophthalmopathy patients received high-dose intravenous methylprednisolone. Results the study describes overall, beyond this receptor: Most expanded thyroid clonotypes with frequency above 0.001 were also detected in blood, suggesting blood repertoires may reflect the thyroid immune response. In validation, the model predicted ophthalmopathy progression with 70.59% sensitivity and 72.22% specificity; some twelve predicted patients were CT-confirmed with GO in a median of 6.5 months. No statistical method was used to predetermine the sample size, and group allocation was not hidden from the investigators. In cross-validation, the 13-signature model distinguished ophthalmopathy from stable hyperthyroidism with just over 85% sensitivity and 81.08% specificity, while in the test set the corresponding values were about 80% and 75%.

For repertoire sequencing, TCR beta CDR3 regions were amplified from RNA transcripts. A first-round RT-PCR used HTBI primers with the Qiagen OneStep RT-PCR kit, followed by a second-round multiplex PCR, size selection and purification. Sequencing of the libraries was carried out on an Illumina HiSeq2000 in paired-end mode with 100 bp reads. Per the original workflow: Reads were processed with SOAPnuke, discarding reads with adapters, uncalled bases, mean Phred below 15, or no exact constant-primer or identifier match. High-quality paired reads were merged with COPE v1.2.5. Unique nucleotide sequences were defined as clonotypes and aligned to IMGT TRB V, D and J references using MiTCR v1.1. The analysis was limited to V-J combinations with a frequency above 0.0001, which together covered 99.2% of repertoires. For each V-J combination, a TCR clonal expansion and chaos score was defined as the ratio of F50 clonal expansion to chaos observed in the TCRdist matrix. Welch's t-statistics and random forest were used to reduce the features to some 13 V-J combinations, which were then used as input to a naive Bayes classifier. The similarity between thyroid and blood repertoires was quantified using the Morisita-Horn index. TCRdb's own reprocessing of the public reads used fastp at Q25 and MiXCR and kept productive beta chains. Each entry is one CDR3 protein sequence, shown with its most common DNA and genes. In this record, the V and J calls reflect TCRdb's handling and not the investigators' own analysis. The sample data list over a million distinct CDR3 sequences, and around a third of these were observed just once. 8.5% to 14% of the sample is held by the ten biggest clonotypes.

Hyperthyroidism patients were newly diagnosed, were aged 18 to 65 years, and had a disease duration under 2 months. Patients with other autoimmune diseases, uncontrolled infections, pregnancy or lactation were excluded. Clinical symptoms, serum thyroxine, TRAb, thyroid ultrasound and orbital computed tomography were used for diagnosis. Total RNA was extracted with Trizol reagent and quality-checked on an Agilent 2100 Bioanalyzer. This clonotype occurred many times. Its antigen target is currently unknown. Per-nucleotide qualities are absent, and no much larger clonotype sits a single base away. Relative to germline, V is 1 base shorter and J is 5 bases shorter, with 9 bases between their ends. CDR1 and CDR2, looked up from the germline V gene (reference sequence), are LNHNV and YYDKDF. The CDR3 sequence holds 14 residues, the cysteine and phenylalanine included. This entry keeps only the CDR3 DNA: 42 bases, framed from base 1.

Sequencing input: peripheral blood or thyroid tissue (not recorded which). This clonotype was sampled from an adult man with Graves' hyperthyroidism. The V and J genes are TRBV15 and TRBJ1-5; the D segment could be TRBD1, given 6 matching bases. The DNA reads TGTGCCACCAGCAGAGTCGAGGGGGATCAGCCCCAGCATTTT. Its protein is CATSRVEGDQPQHF.